What follows are 21 T cell receptor beta chains derived from one specimen sequenced in a study of OX40 agonist ivuxolimab in advanced cancers. Clones were sequenced by immunoSEQ multiplex PCR, and TCRdb holds only the in-frame ones, with some missing. The data show about 49,000 clones, roughly 80% seen once. Sequenced material: CD4+ or CD8+ T cells sorted from blood, taken in a trial of the OX40 agonist ivuxolimab. These receptors originate from an adult with an advanced solid tumor such as melanoma, head and neck, liver or kidney cancer.

The chain has TRBV30 and TRBJ1-3; 8 nucleotides agree with TRBD1. Germline V gene data show CDR1 as GTSNPN and CDR2 as SVGIG (reference sequence). The CDR3 extends over 16 amino acids. J gave up 0 bases and V 0 bases, and 4 bases lay outside the gene matches. The chain's CDR3 is CAWSVQGASSGNTIYF. The DNA for the CDR3 is TGTGCCTGGAGTGTCCAGGGGGCCAGCTCTGGAAACACCATATATTTT.

This rearrangement joins TRBV5-4 to TRBJ2-1; a possible D gene is TRBD2 (5 bases). The CDR3 contains 14 residues. The germline V gene encodes CDR1 SGHNT and CDR2 YYREEE (reference sequence). The V end lost 4 bases, the J end lost 10 bases, and 18 bases lay between the germline ends. CDR3 protein: CASSAPGSPFEQFF. CDR3 DNA: TGTGCCAGCAGCGCCCCGGGGAGTCCCTTCGAGCAGTTCTTC.

This CDR3 is CAISVGNTGPNTEAFF. DNA for the CDR3: TGTGCCATCAGTGTAGGGAATACCGGGCCGAACACTGAAGCTTTCTTT. The V call is TRBV10-3, the J call TRBJ1-1; D is undetermined. V lost 4 bases and J lost 1, with 16 bases in between. CDR1 and CDR2 (germline): ENHRY, SYGVKD. This CDR3 contains 16 residues.

The genes are TRBV20-1 and TRBJ2-5; D may be TRBD2 (6 bases). This CDR3 region has 11 residues. Germline CDR1 is DFQATT and CDR2 is SNEGSKA (reference sequence). Trimming cost V 7 bases and J 4 bases, with 10 bases left between them. CDR3: CSVRGGETQYF. Here the CDR3 DNA reads TGCAGTGTGCGGGGAGGAGAGACCCAGTACTTC.

This chain connects TRBV2 to TRBJ2-3, with 13 bases fitting TRBD2. Germline V lookup: CDR1 SNHLY, CDR2 FYNNEI. The V segment lost 10 bases and the J segment 1 base; nucleotides outside the gene matches: 11. There are 17 residues in the CDR3. CDR3 nucleotide sequence: TGTGCCACTCCTGTACTAGCGGGAGGGCCAGGCACAGATACGCAGTATTTT. Protein: CATPVLAGGPGTDTQYF.

A single count supports this clone. The rearrangement joins TRBV10-3 to TRBJ2-1; 9 bases fit TRBD2. The CDR3 runs to 14 residues. Trimming cost V 5 bases and J 10 bases; bases outside gene matches: 9. Germline V gives CDR1 ENHRY, CDR2 SYGVKD. This chain's CDR3 is CAISLSGRKGEQFF. DNA for the CDR3: TGTGCCATCAGTTTAAGCGGGAGGAAGGGCGAGCAGTTCTTC.

This chain uses TRBV27 with TRBJ2-2; 15 bases map to TRBD2. The length of the CDR3 is 18 residues. V dropped 3 bases and J dropped 3; count of bases not matched to a gene: 5. The germline V gene encodes CDR1 MNHEY and CDR2 SMNVEV (reference sequence). CDR3 loop: CASSFRRTSGRDTGELFF. CDR3 in DNA: TGTGCCAGCAGTTTTCGCCGGACTAGCGGGAGGGACACCGGGGAGCTGTTTTTT.

The chain links TRBV18 to TRBJ2-5, with a weak D call TRBD1 (7 bases). The germline CDR1 and CDR2 sequences are KGHSH and LQKENI. The CDR3 spans 13 residues. V lost 3 bases to trimming and J lost 6 bases, with 11 bases between them. The CDR3 reads CASSPAGGKTQYF. The CDR3 DNA follows: TGTGCCAGCTCACCGGCAGGGGGGAAGACCCAGTACTTC.

This sequence joins TRBV2 and TRBJ1-5; tentative D call: TRBD1 (5 bases). V lost 7 bases, J lost 0 bases, and 7 bases lay in between. CDR1 and CDR2 (germline): SNHLY, FYNNEI. The CDR3 length is 13 residues. The CDR3 is CASTRVSNQPQHF. The CDR3 bases are TGTGCCAGCACCAGGGTTAGCAATCAGCCCCAGCATTTT. The full variable domain, in which reference TRBV2 and TRBJ1-5 provide the parts outside the CDR3, is EPEVTQTPSHQVTQMGQEVILRCVPISNHLYFYWYRQILGQKVEFLVSFYNNEISEKSEIFDDQFSVERPDGSNFTLKIRSTKLEDSAMYFCASTRVSNQPQHFGDGTRLSIL.

J is TRBJ1-1 and V is TRBV9; no definite D call. The germline V gene has CDR1 SGDLS and CDR2 YYNGEE. This CDR3 contains 15 residues. Between the trimmed V and J ends, which lost 0 bases and 1 base, there was a span of 10 bases. In DNA, the CDR3 is TGTGCCAGCAGCGTAGTCGGGAGCCCGAACACTGAAGCTTTCTTT. This translates into CASSVVGSPNTEAFF.

This rearrangement joins TRBV20-1 to TRBJ1-1; D call uncertain. This CDR3 comprises 10 residues. Germline CDR1 reads DFQATT; CDR2 reads SNEGSKA (reference sequence). Trimming removed 5 bases at V and 6 bases at J, with 7 bases between. In nucleotides, the CDR3 is TGCAGTGCTCGGGCGTCTGAAGCTTTCTTT. Translation: CSARASEAFF.

V and J are TRBV27 and TRBJ2-7, with 9 bases fitting TRBD2. From germline, CDR1 is MNHEY and CDR2 SMNVEV (reference sequence). The CDR3 totals 15 residues. After removal of 2 bases from V and 3 bases from J, the junction contained 5 bases not matched to a gene. The CDR3 coding sequence is TGTGCCAGCAGTTTAGCGGGAGGGACTTTCTACGAGCAGTACTTC. Amino acids: CASSLAGGTFYEQYF.

The chain combines TRBV7-6 with TRBJ2-4; 10 bases align to TRBD1. The J segment lost 0 bases and the V segment lost 5 bases, leaving 4 bases of the junction unmatched. Germline-derived CDR1 and CDR2 are SGHVS and FNYEAQ. CDR3 length: 16 amino acids. The CDR3 region is CASSPGQGLAKNIQYF. The CDR3 coding sequence is TGTGCCAGCAGCCCGGGACAGGGGTTAGCCAAAAACATTCAGTACTTC.

The V and J genes are TRBV18 and TRBJ2-3; no reliable D call. The CDR3 is 13 residues long. The germline gives CDR1 KGHSH, CDR2 LQKENI. Between the trimmed V and J ends, which lost 1 base and 4 bases, there was a span of 6 bases. As DNA, the CDR3 is TGTGCCAGCTCACCACTAAAGGCAGATACGCAGTATTTT. Translation: CASSPLKADTQYF.

This clone was detected once. The J gene is TRBJ2-3, the V gene TRBV13; D is unresolved. The CDR3 consists of 17 residues. V was shortened by 2 bases and J by 2 bases, with 17 bases between the two germline ends. Germline loops: CDR1 PRHDT, CDR2 FYEKMQ (reference sequence). CDR3 region: CASSLIGLTSVTDTQYF. The CDR3 region has the DNA TGTGCCAGCAGCTTAATCGGGCTAACCAGTGTCACAGATACGCAGTATTTT.

This clone was seen only once. The genes are TRBV7-2 and TRBJ2-7, with TRBD1 as a possible D gene (9 bases). The CDR3 is 15 residues long. CDR1 SGHTA and CDR2 FQGNSA come from the germline V gene. V lost 7 bases and J lost 3, with 19 bases in between. The CDR3 is CASTIAGQGLYEQYF. The CDR3 DNA reads TGTGCCAGCACCATAGCGGGACAGGGCCTCTACGAGCAGTACTTC. Full variable domain (missing parts from reference TRBV7-2 and TRBJ2-7): GAGVSQSPSNKVTEKGKDVELRCDPISGHTALYWYRQSLGQGLEFLIYFQGNSAPDKSGLPSDRFSAERTGGSVSTLTIQRTQQEDSAVYLCASTIAGQGLYEQYFGPGTRLTVT.

The chain links TRBV7-2 to TRBJ2-7; 7 bases match TRBD2. CDR1 and CDR2 (germline): SGHTA, FQGNSA. The CDR3 is 15 residues long. V was clipped by 5 bases and J by 5 bases; unmatched bases: 12. The CDR3 is CASSPGVQRENEQYF. The CDR3 DNA sequence: TGTGCCAGCAGCCCGGGGGTCCAGCGGGAAAACGAGCAGTACTTC.

The chain joins TRBV27 to TRBJ2-3; D is undetermined. Germline CDR1 reads MNHEY; CDR2 reads SMNVEV (reference sequence). V shed 5 bases and J shed 5 bases, with 5 bases lying between them. The CDR3 totals 11 residues. Here the CDR3 DNA reads TGTGCCAGCAGTGGAAGAGATACGCAGTATTTT. Its protein product is CASSGRDTQYF.

This rearrangement joins TRBV7-9 to TRBJ2-2; D remains ambiguous. CDR1 SEHNR and CDR2 FQNEAQ come from the germline V gene (reference sequence). This CDR3 contains 12 residues. V was shortened by 2 bases and J by 6 bases, with 4 bases between the two germline ends. The CDR3 DNA sequence: TGTGCCAGCAGCTTATCAGCCGGGGAGCTGTTTTTT. Translated, it gives CASSLSAGELFF.

This clone came up a few times. This CDR3 is CASSDPSPSATGELFF. CDR3 in DNA: TGTGCCAGTTCCGACCCTAGCCCCTCCGCCACCGGGGAGCTGTTTTTT. The chain employs TRBV5-8 and TRBJ2-2, with D possibly being TRBD2 (5 bases). Per the germline V gene, CDR1 is SGHTS and CDR2 is YDEGEE. The length of the CDR3 is 16 residues. The V end was cut by 8 bases, the J end by 4 bases, with 21 bases between.

V and J are TRBV6-1 and TRBJ1-1; D is perhaps TRBD1 (6 bases). The ends were cut back, 0 bases at V and 8 bases at J, with 7 bases in the middle. The CDR3 has 12 amino acids. Germline V gene sequence: CDR1 MNHNS, CDR2 SASEGT. The CDR3 sequence is CASSEAGTEAFF. The CDR3 DNA reads TGTGCCAGCAGTGAAGCGGGGACAGAAGCTTTCTTT.